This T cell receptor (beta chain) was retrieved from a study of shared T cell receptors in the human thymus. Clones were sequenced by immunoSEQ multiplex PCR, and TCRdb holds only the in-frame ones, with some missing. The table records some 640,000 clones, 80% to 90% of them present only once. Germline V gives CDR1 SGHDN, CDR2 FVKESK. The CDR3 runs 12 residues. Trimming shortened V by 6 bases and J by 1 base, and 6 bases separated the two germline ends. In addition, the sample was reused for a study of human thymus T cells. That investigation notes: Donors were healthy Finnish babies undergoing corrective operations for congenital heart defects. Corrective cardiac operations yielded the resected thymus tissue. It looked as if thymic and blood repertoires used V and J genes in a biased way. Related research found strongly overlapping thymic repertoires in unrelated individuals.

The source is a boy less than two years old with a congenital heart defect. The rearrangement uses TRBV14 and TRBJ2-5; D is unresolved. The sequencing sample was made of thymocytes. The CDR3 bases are TGTGCCAGCAGTCACGGCCAAGAGACCCAGTACTTC. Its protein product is CASSHGQETQYF.